These T cell receptor beta chains were read from a single sample in a study of shared clonotypes between healthy human individuals. Clones were sequenced by immunoSEQ multiplex PCR, and TCRdb holds only the in-frame ones, with some missing. The sample holds about 1.1 million clones, approximately 80% seen once. The source material was memory CD4+ T cells from PBMCs. The source of these receptors is a man aged 18 to 30 in good health. Some clones in this sample may be carry-over from other donors' samples. Both conserved end residues are part of each CDR3. The order of the fields is clone size, D gene, J gene, V gene, CDR3 protein, CDR3 DNA. The D gene is left open where the match is weak. Size is omitted from some rows. Given values are once, few, many or a class for expanded clones.

clone size: few; D gene: TRBD2; J gene: TRBJ2-5; V gene: TRBV11-2; CDR3 protein: CASSLSGNAETQYF; CDR3 DNA: TGTGCCAGCAGCTTAAGCGGGAACGCGGAGACCCAGTACTTC
clone size: NA; D gene: TRBD2; J gene: TRBJ2-3; V gene: TRBV28; CDR3 protein: CASSPSLAGSRDTQYF; CDR3 DNA: TGTGCCAGCAGTCCCAGTTTAGCGGGATCACGGGATACGCAGTATTTT
clone size: NA; D gene: NA; J gene: TRBJ2-7; V gene: TRBV18; CDR3 protein: CASSQVPPYEQYF; CDR3 DNA: TGTGCCAGCTCACAGGTACCTCCCTACGAGCAGTACTTC
clone size: NA; D gene: TRBD2; J gene: TRBJ2-1; V gene: TRBV14; CDR3 protein: CASSRGVAGVRPDPLEQFF; CDR3 DNA: TGTGCCAGCTCCCGCGGTGTAGCGGGAGTTCGTCCTGATCCCCTGGAGCAGTTCTTC
clone size: NA; D gene: NA; J gene: TRBJ2-7; V gene: TRBV7-2; CDR3 protein: CASSPGSTSVW; CDR3 DNA: TGTGCCAGCAGCCCAGGGTCGACAAGTGTTTGG
clone size: NA; D gene: NA; J gene: TRBJ1-2; V gene: TRBV10-3; CDR3 protein: CAISAGGVLRNYGYTF; CDR3 DNA: TGTGCCATCAGTGCCGGGGGGGTTCTACGGAACTATGGCTACACCTTC
clone size: NA; D gene: NA; J gene: TRBJ1-1; V gene: TRBV6-6; CDR3 protein: CASSYAGNTEAFF; CDR3 DNA: TGTGCCAGCAGTTACGCTGGGAACACTGAAGCTTTCTTT
clone size: NA; D gene: NA; J gene: TRBJ2-3; V gene: TRBV10-3; CDR3 protein: CAISAGRSGGVDTQYF; CDR3 DNA: TGTGCCATCAGTGCCGGAAGGTCAGGAGGTGTCGATACGCAGTATTTT
clone size: NA; D gene: NA; J gene: TRBJ2-6; V gene: TRBV28; CDR3 protein: CASSYGTGTMYGTGANVLTF; CDR3 DNA: TGTGCCAGCAGTTATGGTACAGGGACTATGTATGGAACTGGGGCCAACGTCCTGACTTTC
clone size: many; D gene: NA; J gene: TRBJ2-1; V gene: TRBV6-1; CDR3 protein: CAIPDRRYNEQFF; CDR3 DNA: TGTGCCATTCCCGACAGGAGGTACAATGAGCAGTTCTTC
clone size: NA; D gene: TRBD1; J gene: TRBJ1-5; V gene: TRBV7-2; CDR3 protein: CASSAPTGALWPQHF; CDR3 DNA: TGTGCCAGCAGCGCCCCTACAGGGGCGTTATGGCCCCAGCATTTT
clone size: NA; D gene: TRBD2; J gene: TRBJ2-2; V gene: TRBV7-9; CDR3 protein: CASDSGTRGTGELFF; CDR3 DNA: TGTGCCAGCGACTCCGGGACTAGGGGCACCGGGGAGCTGTTTTTT
clone size: NA; D gene: NA; J gene: TRBJ2-1; V gene: TRBV5-1; CDR3 protein: CASSLYRAPAHEQFF; CDR3 DNA: TGCGCCAGCAGCTTGTACCGGGCTCCAGCCCATGAGCAGTTCTTC
clone size: NA; D gene: TRBD1; J gene: TRBJ1-4; V gene: TRBV29-1; CDR3 protein: CSVKGDRGTNEKLFF; CDR3 DNA: TGCAGCGTTAAGGGGGACAGGGGGACTAATGAAAAACTGTTTTTT
clone size: NA; D gene: NA; J gene: TRBJ2-5; V gene: TRBV2; CDR3 protein: CASSPPWAGPPAGQETQYF; CDR3 DNA: TGTGCCAGCAGCCCCCCTTGGGCGGGTCCACCCGCGGGTCAAGAGACCCAGTACTTC
clone size: NA; D gene: NA; J gene: TRBJ1-1; V gene: TRBV10-2; CDR3 protein: CASSEPSRHHTEAFF; CDR3 DNA: TGCGCCAGCAGTGAGCCCTCCAGACACCACACTGAAGCTTTCTTT
clone size: NA; D gene: NA; J gene: TRBJ1-5; V gene: TRBV7-9; CDR3 protein: CASSLTGPQHF; CDR3 DNA: TGTGCCAGCAGCCTGACGGGGCCCCAGCATTTT
clone size: NA; D gene: NA; J gene: TRBJ2-2; V gene: TRBV7-7; CDR3 protein: CASSTQGTGELFF; CDR3 DNA: TGTGCCAGCAGCACCCAGGGCACCGGGGAGCTGTTTTTT
clone size: NA; D gene: NA; J gene: TRBJ2-5; V gene: TRBV7-2; CDR3 protein: CASSQRQVLEETQYF; CDR3 DNA: TGTGCCAGCAGCCAAAGACAGGTACTTGAGGAGACCCAGTACTTC
clone size: NA; D gene: NA; J gene: TRBJ2-3; V gene: TRBV6-1; CDR3 protein: CASSESWGPDTQYF; CDR3 DNA: TGTGCCAGCAGTGAATCCTGGGGCCCAGATACGCAGTATTTT
clone size: NA; D gene: NA; J gene: TRBJ1-5; V gene: TRBV2; CDR3 protein: CASSELVVNQPQHF; CDR3 DNA: TGTGCCAGCAGTGAATTGGTGGTCAATCAGCCCCAGCATTTT
clone size: NA; D gene: NA; J gene: TRBJ1-1; V gene: TRBV18; CDR3 protein: CASSPRAGTMNTEAFF; CDR3 DNA: TGTGCCAGCTCACCACGGGCAGGGACGATGAACACTGAAGCTTTCTTT
clone size: once; D gene: NA; J gene: TRBJ2-7; V gene: TRBV20-1; CDR3 protein: CSAIQDYEQYF; CDR3 DNA: TGCAGTGCTATCCAAGACTACGAGCAGTACTTC
clone size: few; D gene: NA; J gene: TRBJ2-7; V gene: TRBV5-6; CDR3 protein: CASSRQDLGKQYF; CDR3 DNA: TGTGCCAGCAGCCGACAGGACCTTGGGAAGCAGTACTTC
clone size: NA; D gene: NA; J gene: TRBJ2-2; V gene: TRBV7-2; CDR3 protein: CASSFEDLGELFF; CDR3 DNA: TGTGCCAGCAGCTTCGAAGACCTGGGGGAGCTGTTTTTT
clone size: NA; D gene: TRBD1; J gene: TRBJ2-7; V gene: TRBV2; CDR3 protein: CASSETRQGEPLYF; CDR3 DNA: TGTGCCAGCAGTGAAACTCGACAGGGGGAACCGTTGTACTTC
clone size: NA; D gene: TRBD1; J gene: TRBJ2-7; V gene: TRBV7-9; CDR3 protein: CASSQGTGKSYEQYF; CDR3 DNA: TGTGCCAGCAGCCAAGGGACAGGGAAATCCTACGAGCAGTACTTC
clone size: NA; D gene: NA; J gene: TRBJ2-1; V gene: TRBV11-2; CDR3 protein: CASSRGRTNYQFF; CDR3 DNA: TGTGCCAGCAGCCGAGGGAGGACTAATTATCAGTTCTTC
clone size: NA; D gene: NA; J gene: TRBJ2-7; V gene: TRBV15; CDR3 protein: CATSRDGYEQYF; CDR3 DNA: TGTGCCACCAGCAGAGATGGTTACGAGCAGTACTTC
clone size: NA; D gene: NA; J gene: TRBJ2-5; V gene: TRBV5-1; CDR3 protein: CASSLASVRETQYF; CDR3 DNA: TGCGCCAGCAGCTTGGCTTCAGTCCGGGAGACCCAGTACTTC
clone size: NA; D gene: NA; J gene: TRBJ1-2; V gene: TRBV6-1; CDR3 protein: CASSEMGGANYGYTF; CDR3 DNA: TGTGCCAGCAGTGAAATGGGGGGAGCTAACTATGGCTACACCTTC
clone size: NA; D gene: TRBD2; J gene: TRBJ2-2; V gene: TRBV4-2; CDR3 protein: CASSHGLAGTGELFF; CDR3 DNA: TGTGCCAGCAGCCACGGGCTAGCGGGTACCGGGGAGCTGTTTTTT
clone size: NA; D gene: TRBD2; J gene: TRBJ2-1; V gene: TRBV6-1; CDR3 protein: CASSDVLAGYTIEQFF; CDR3 DNA: TGTGCCAGCAGTGACGTACTAGCGGGCTATACAATTGAGCAGTTCTTC
clone size: NA; D gene: TRBD2; J gene: TRBJ2-3; V gene: TRBV9; CDR3 protein: CASSVGTSGDTDTQYF; CDR3 DNA: TGTGCCAGCAGCGTAGGGACTAGCGGTGATACAGATACGCAGTATTTT
clone size: NA; D gene: NA; J gene: TRBJ2-5; V gene: TRBV19; CDR3 protein: CASSRGRGETQYF; CDR3 DNA: TGTGCCAGTAGTAGGGGAAGAGGGGAGACCCAGTACTTC
clone size: NA; D gene: NA; J gene: TRBJ2-1; V gene: TRBV5-1; CDR3 protein: CASSLRPAAYNEQFF; CDR3 DNA: TGCGCCAGCAGCTTGCGTCCTGCGGCCTACAATGAGCAGTTCTTC